Here is one T cell receptor beta chain with its context. Its antigen is as yet unknown. Assay: immunoSEQ multiplex PCR; the TCRdb copy retains only in-frame clones and omits some. The data show under 600,000 clones, roughly 98% seen once. The sample belongs to a study of shared clonotypes between healthy human individuals. The study's findings and limits: Of the naive CD4 clonotypes, approximately 5% were shared across a few donors. As a rule, naive subsets had a larger estimated richness than memory subsets.

Germline assignment: CDR1 GTSNPN and CDR2 SVGIG (reference sequence). Trimming left V 2 bases short and J 4 bases short, with 8 bases between. The CDR3 totals 12 residues. Naive CD8 cells were CD45RO-negative, positively selected for CCR7, excluding terminally differentiated effector memory CD45RA+ cells. The sequence was obtained from a man aged 25 to 45 in good health. The rearrangement links TRBV30 to TRBJ1-2; D is undetermined. Sequenced material: naive CD8+ T cells sorted from blood. The CDR3 nucleotides read TGTGCCTGGAGTAAACTCCGCTATGGCTACACCTTC. Its translation is CAWSKLRYGYTF.